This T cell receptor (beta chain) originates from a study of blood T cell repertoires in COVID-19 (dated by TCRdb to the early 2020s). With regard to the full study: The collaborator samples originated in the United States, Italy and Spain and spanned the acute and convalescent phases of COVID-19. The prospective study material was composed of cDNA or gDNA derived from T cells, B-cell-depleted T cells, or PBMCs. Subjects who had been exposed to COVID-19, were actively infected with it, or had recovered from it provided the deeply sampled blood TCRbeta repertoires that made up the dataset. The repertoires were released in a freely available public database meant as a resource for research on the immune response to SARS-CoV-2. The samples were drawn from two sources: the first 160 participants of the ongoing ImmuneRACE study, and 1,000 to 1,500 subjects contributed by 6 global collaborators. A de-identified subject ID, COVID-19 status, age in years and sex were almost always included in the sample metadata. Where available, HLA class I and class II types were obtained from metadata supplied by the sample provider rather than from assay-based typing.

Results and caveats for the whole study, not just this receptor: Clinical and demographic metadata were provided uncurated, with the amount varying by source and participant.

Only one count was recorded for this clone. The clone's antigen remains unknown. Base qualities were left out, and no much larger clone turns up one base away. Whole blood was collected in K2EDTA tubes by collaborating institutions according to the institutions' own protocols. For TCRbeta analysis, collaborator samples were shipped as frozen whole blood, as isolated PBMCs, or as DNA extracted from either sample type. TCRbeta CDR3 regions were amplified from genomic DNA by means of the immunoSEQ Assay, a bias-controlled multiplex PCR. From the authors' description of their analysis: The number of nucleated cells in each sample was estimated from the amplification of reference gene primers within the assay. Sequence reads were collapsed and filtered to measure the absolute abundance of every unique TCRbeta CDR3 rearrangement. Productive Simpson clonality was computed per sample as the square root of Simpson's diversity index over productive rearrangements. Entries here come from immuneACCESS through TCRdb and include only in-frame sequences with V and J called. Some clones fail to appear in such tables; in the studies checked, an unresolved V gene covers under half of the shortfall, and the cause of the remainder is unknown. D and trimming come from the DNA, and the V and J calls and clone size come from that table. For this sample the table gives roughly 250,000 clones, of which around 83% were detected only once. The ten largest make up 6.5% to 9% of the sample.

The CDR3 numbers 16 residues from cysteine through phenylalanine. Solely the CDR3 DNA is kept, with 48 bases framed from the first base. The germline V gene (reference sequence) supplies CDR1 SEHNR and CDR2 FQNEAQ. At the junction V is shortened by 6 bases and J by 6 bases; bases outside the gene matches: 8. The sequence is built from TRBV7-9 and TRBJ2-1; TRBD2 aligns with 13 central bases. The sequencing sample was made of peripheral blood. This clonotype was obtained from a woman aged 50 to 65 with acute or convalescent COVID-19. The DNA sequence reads TGTGCCAGCAGGAAAACGGGACTAGCGGGATTCAATGAGCAGTTCTTC. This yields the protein CASRKTGLAGFNEQFF.